This T cell receptor (beta chain) was captured in a study of blood T cell repertoires in COVID-19. Donors were grouped by their self-reported clinical history. Original analysis: It was from reference gene primer amplification that nucleated cell counts were estimated. TCRdb's table, derived via immunoSEQ multiplex PCR, lists solely in-frame clones and lacks some. The V and J calls and clone size are taken from that table; D and trimming were inferred from the DNA. The sample lists approximately 220,000 clones, 86% occurring once. The CDR3 is 16 residues long. V was pared by 5 bases and J by 0 bases, with 7 bases of the junction left unmatched. CDR1 SGHVS and CDR2 FNYEAQ come from the germline V gene.

The specimen was PBMCs or T cells enriched from blood (not recorded which). This chain uses TRBV7-6 with TRBJ2-3; 8 bases are shared with TRBD1. The origin of this receptor is a middle-aged woman with acute COVID-19. CDR3 sequence (DNA): TGTGCCAGCAGCCCAGGACAGGGTCACAGCACAGATACGCAGTATTTT. Translation: CASSPGQGHSTDTQYF.